The T cell receptor beta chain under discussion was sequenced for a study of response to subunit inactivated influenza vaccine. TCRdb reanalysed the RT-PCR reads using MiXCR and keeps one entry per CDR3 protein. This table holds about 540,000 distinct CDR3 sequences, around 25% found once. In its sample, this clonotype was seen a few times. The V and J ends lost 0 bases and 5 bases respectively, with 16 bases between them. Germline V lookup: CDR1 LGHNA, CDR2 YSLEER. The CDR3 extends over 17 amino acids. The sample was also linked to a second study, of T cells expressing NK-cell markers. That report adds: Researchers built TCR beta cDNA using 5'RACE template switching with UMIs. The sorts in several experiments were restricted to alpha-beta TCR T cells by an anti-gamma-delta TCR antibody. In a group of roughly 6 donors, dominant NKG2C+ clonotypes represented roughly 1.0-7.5% of CD8+ T cells.

The specimen was CD4+ T cells sorted from PBMCs, collected less than 13 days after vaccination. This chain uses TRBV4-3 with TRBJ2-2, with D perhaps assigned TRBD1 or TRBD2 (5 bases each). This receptor was identified in a man aged 50 to 60 who received an inactivated influenza vaccine. The CDR3 reads CASSQEWGRRRTGELFF. The CDR3 DNA reads TGCGCCAGCAGCCAAGAATGGGGACGGAGGCGGACCGGGGAGCTGTTTTTT.